This section outlines one TCR beta chain sequence together with its context. This CDR3 has 12 residues. Germline CDR1 is SGHRS and CDR2 is YFSETQ. The ends were cut back, 7 bases at V and 0 bases at J, with 5 bases in the middle. These data originate in a study of shared clonotypes between healthy human individuals. Naivety among CD8 cells was defined by CD45RO negativity and positive CCR7 selection, thereby excluding terminally differentiated effector memory CD45RA+ cells. Repertoires were generated with immunoSEQ multiplex PCR, while TCRdb's copy carries only in-frame clones and drops some. This repertoire shows around 1,900,000 clones, 93% found once; its top ten account for less than 2%.

The clonotype was recovered from a man between 18 and 35 years old in good health. Some clones in this sample may be carry-over from other donors' samples. The V gene is TRBV5-1, the J gene TRBJ2-1, with D hard to call. Input material: naive CD8+ T cells from PBMCs. As DNA, the CDR3 is TGCGCCAGCTACAGCTCCTACAATGAGCAGTTCTTC. It encodes CASYSSYNEQFF.